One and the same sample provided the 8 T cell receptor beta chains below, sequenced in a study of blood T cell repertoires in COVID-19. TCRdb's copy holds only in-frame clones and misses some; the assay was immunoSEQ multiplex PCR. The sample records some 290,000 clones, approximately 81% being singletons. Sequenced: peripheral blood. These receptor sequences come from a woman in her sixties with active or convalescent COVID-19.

In DNA form, the CDR3 reads TGTGCCTGGACCCTGGGGGCGGCCGCTTTCTTT. Translating gives CAWTLGAAAFF. V usage is TRBV30 and J usage is TRBJ1-1, with D possibly being TRBD1 (6 bases). CDR1 is GTSNPN, CDR2 SVGIG, per germline (reference sequence). The CDR3 length is 11 residues. Trimming shortened V by 4 bases and J by 11 bases, and 14 bases separated the two germline ends.

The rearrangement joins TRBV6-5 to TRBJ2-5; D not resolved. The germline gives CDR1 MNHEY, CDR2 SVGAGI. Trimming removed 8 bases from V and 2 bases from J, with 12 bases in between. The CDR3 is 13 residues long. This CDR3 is CASHIDLQETQYF. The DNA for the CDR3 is TGTGCCAGCCATATTGACTTACAAGAGACCCAGTACTTC.

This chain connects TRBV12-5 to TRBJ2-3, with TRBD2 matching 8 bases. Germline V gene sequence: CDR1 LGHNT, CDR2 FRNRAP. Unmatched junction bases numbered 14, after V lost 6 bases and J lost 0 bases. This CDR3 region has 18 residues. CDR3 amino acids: CASGPTFSAGGSTDTQYF. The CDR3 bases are TGTGCTAGTGGGCCGACCTTCTCGGCGGGGGGAAGCACAGATACGCAGTATTTT.

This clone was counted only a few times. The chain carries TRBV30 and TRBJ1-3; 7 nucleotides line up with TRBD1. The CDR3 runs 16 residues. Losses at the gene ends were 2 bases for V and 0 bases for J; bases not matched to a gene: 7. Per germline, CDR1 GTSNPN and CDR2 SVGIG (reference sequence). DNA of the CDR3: TGTGCCTGGAGTCCGAGACAGGGCCTCTCTGGAAACACCATATATTTT. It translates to CAWSPRQGLSGNTIYF.

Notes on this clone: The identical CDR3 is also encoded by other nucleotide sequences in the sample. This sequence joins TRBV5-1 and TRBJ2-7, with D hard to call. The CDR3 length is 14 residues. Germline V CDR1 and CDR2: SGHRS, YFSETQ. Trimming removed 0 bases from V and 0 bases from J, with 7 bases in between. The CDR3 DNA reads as TGCGCCAGCAGCTTGGCCGGTGGCTCCTACGAGCAGTACTTC. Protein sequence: CASSLAGGSYEQYF.

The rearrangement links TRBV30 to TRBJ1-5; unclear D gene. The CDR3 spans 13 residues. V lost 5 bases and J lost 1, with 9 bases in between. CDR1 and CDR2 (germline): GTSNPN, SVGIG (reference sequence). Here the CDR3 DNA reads TGTGCCTGGGCCTCGGAGAGCAATCAGCCCCAGCATTTT. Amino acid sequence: CAWASESNQPQHF.

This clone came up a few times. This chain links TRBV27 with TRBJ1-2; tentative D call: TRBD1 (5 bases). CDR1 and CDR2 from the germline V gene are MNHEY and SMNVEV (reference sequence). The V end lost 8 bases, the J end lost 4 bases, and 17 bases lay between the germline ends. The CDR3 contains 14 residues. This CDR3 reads CASATGESSYGYTF. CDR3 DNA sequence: TGTGCCAGCGCAACGGGGGAATCCAGCTATGGCTACACCTTC.

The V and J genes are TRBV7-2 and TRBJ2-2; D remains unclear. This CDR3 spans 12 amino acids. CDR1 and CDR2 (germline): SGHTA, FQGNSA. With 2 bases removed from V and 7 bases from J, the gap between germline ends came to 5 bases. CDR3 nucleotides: TGTGCCAGCAGCTTATCGTTCGGGGAGCTGTTTTTT. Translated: CASSLSFGELFF.